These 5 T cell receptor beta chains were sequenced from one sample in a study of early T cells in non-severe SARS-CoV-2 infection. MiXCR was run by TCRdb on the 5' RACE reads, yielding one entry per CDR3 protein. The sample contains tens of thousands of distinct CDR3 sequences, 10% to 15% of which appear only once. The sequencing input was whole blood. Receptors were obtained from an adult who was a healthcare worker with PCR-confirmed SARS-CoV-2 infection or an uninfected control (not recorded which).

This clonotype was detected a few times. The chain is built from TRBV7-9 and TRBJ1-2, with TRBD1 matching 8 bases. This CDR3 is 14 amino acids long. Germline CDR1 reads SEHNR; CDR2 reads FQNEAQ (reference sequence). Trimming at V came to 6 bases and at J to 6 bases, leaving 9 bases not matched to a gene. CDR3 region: CASSSGQGEDGYTF. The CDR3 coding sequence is TGTGCCAGCAGTTCAGGACAGGGTGAGGATGGCTACACCTTC.

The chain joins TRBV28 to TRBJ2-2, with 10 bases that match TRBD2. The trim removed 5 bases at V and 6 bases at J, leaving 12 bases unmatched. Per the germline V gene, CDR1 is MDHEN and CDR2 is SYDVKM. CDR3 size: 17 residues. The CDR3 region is CASSSPSGRQESGELFF. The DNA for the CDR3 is TGTGCCAGCAGTAGCCCTAGCGGGAGACAGGAATCCGGGGAGCTGTTTTTT. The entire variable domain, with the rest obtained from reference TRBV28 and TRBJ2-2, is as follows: DVKVTQSSRYLVKRTGEKVFLECVQDMDHENMFWYRQDPGLGLRLIYFSYDVKMKEKGDIPEGYSVSREKKERFSLILESASTNQTSMYLCASSSPSGRQESGELFFGEGSRLTVL.

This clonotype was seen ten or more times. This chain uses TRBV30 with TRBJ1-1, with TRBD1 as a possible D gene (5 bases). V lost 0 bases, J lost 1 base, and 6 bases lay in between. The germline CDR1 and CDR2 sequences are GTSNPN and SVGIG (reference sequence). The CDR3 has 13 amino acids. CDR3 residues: CAWSVQENTEAFF. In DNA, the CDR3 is TGTGCCTGGAGTGTACAGGAGAACACTGAAGCTTTCTTT.

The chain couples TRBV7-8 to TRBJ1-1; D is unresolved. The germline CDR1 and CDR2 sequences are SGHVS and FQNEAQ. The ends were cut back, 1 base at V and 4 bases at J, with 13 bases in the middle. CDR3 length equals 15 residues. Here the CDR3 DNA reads TGTGCCAGCAGCTTAGAAGGGCTGGGCGGCACTGAAGCTTTCTTT. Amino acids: CASSLEGLGGTEAFF.

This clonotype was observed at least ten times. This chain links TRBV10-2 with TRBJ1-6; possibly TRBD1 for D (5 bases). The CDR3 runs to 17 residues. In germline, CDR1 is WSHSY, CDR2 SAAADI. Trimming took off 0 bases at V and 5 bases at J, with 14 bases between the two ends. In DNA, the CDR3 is TGCGCCAGCAGTGAGTCGGAGGGGATACTGAATAATTCACCCCTCCACTTT. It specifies CASSESEGILNNSPLHF.